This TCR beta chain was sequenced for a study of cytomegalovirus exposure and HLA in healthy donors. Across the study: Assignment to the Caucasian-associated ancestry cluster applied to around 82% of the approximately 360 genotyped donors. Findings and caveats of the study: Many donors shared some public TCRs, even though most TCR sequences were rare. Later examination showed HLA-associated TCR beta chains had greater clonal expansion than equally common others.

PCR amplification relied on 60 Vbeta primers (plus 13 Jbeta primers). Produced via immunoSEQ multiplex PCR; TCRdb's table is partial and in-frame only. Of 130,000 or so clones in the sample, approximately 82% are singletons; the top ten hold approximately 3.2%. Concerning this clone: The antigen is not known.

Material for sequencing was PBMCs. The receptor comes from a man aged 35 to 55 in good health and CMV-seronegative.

This CDR3 is CAIRGQGSNEQYF. The CDR3 DNA is TGTGCCATCAGAGGACAGGGATCGAACGAGCAGTACTTC. The chain combines TRBV10-3 with TRBJ2-7; TRBD1 matches at 8 bases. Germline CDR1 reads ENHRY; CDR2 reads SYGVKD. V shed 6 bases, J shed 5 bases, and the junction held 6 bases outside the gene matches. There are 13 residues in the CDR3.